This record looks at one T cell receptor (beta chain) sequence and its context. The data derive from a study of control samples from healthy donors and cancer patients. CDR3 length: 15 residues. Germline V gene sequence: CDR1 SQVTM, CDR2 ANQGSEA. V was trimmed by 4 bases and J by 2 bases, leaving 15 bases between them. TCRdb's table, derived via immunoSEQ multiplex PCR, lists solely in-frame clones and lacks some. Of approximately 86,000 clones listed, approximately 93% are singletons. This TCR came from a woman under 40 in good health. The sequenced sample was blood. This chain connects TRBV29-1 to TRBJ1-5; possible D gene TRBD1, 5 bases. The CDR3 DNA is TGCAGCGTTGCGCCCCAGGGACGGGGCAATCAGCCCCAGCATTTT. The encoded protein is CSVAPQGRGNQPQHF.